This T cell receptor beta chain appears in the sequencing data of a study of cytomegalovirus exposure and HLA in healthy donors. Study outcomes and limitations: Researchers reportedly found TCR beta sequences accurately predicted most subjects' HLA-A and HLA-B alleles. 87-base-pair reads could not separate some V segments, including TRBV6-2 and TRBV6-3.

Use of 60 Vbeta and 13 Jbeta primers characterized the PCR. The method was immunoSEQ multiplex PCR; TCRdb's version includes in-frame clones alone and lacks a portion of them. The table has around 78,000 clones, around 70% seen once; the top ten hold around 10%. Germline V gene data show CDR1 as SGHRS and CDR2 as YFSETQ. The CDR3 is made up of 15 amino acids. Losses at the gene ends were 5 bases for V and 0 bases for J; bases not matched to a gene: 5. This clone has only a few counts. Its antigen remains unknown. The sequencing input was PBMCs. This clonotype was obtained from a middle-aged woman in good health and CMV-seropositive. The V gene is TRBV5-1, the J gene TRBJ2-1; 7 nucleotides align to TRBD1. The CDR3 protein is CASSFTGDSYNEQFF. The DNA of the CDR3 is TGCGCCAGCAGTTTTACAGGGGACTCCTACAATGAGCAGTTCTTC.